This entry lists 10 T cell receptor beta chains sequenced from one sample in a study of blood T cells in healthy people across ages. A sample-barcoded 5' primer and a J-beta primer mix were used in a second PCR of about 6 to 11 cycles. TCRdb ran MiXCR on the 5' RACE reads and lists one entry per CDR3 protein. The sample lists about 800,000 distinct CDR3 sequences; about 25% were seen once. This sample also appeared in a second study, on T cells of mothers and their children.

The sequencing sample was made of blood. Receptors originate from a boy aged 10-17 years in good health.

The chain employs TRBV12-3 or TRBV12-4 and TRBJ1-5; D uncertain. Trimming cost V 5 bases and J 1 base, with 12 bases left between them. The CDR3 loop spans 15 amino acids. The CDR3 loop is CASSDGLLSNQPQHF. Written as DNA, the CDR3 is TGTGCCAGCAGTGATGGACTGTTAAGCAATCAGCCCCAGCATTTT.

This clonotype was observed a handful of times. V is TRBV6-6 and J is TRBJ1-2, with D possibly matching TRBD1 (6 bases). The V and J ends lost 6 bases and 8 bases respectively, with 16 bases between them. Looked up from germline, CDR1 is MNHNY and CDR2 is SVGAGI (reference sequence). The CDR3 covers 13 residues. In DNA form, the CDR3 reads TGTGCCAGCAGCCTGGACAGATATTGGGGCTACACCTTC. Its translation is CASSLDRYWGYTF.

The rearrangement uses TRBV19 and TRBJ2-5; the match to TRBD2 covers 9 bases. Germline CDR1 is LNHDA and CDR2 is SQIVND (reference sequence). V trimming: 6 bases; J trimming: 5 bases; junction bases outside the gene matches: 10. The CDR3 loop spans 15 amino acids. In nucleotides, the CDR3 is TGTGCCAGTAGCCTTGGCGGGGGGGCCTTGGAGACCCAGTACTTC. This sequence encodes CASSLGGGALETQYF.

This clonotype was observed a handful of times. The genes are TRBV5-1 and TRBJ1-2, with D tentatively TRBD1 (6 bases). Trimming took 4 bases from V and 8 from J, leaving 15 bases between them. Germline V lookup: CDR1 SGHRS, CDR2 YFSETQ. This CDR3 region has 13 residues. CDR3 loop: CASSVQGVEGYTF. The CDR3 bases are TGCGCCAGCAGCGTACAGGGAGTGGAAGGCTACACCTTC.

This clonotype occurred a few times. This chain connects TRBV7-2 to TRBJ2-4, with TRBD2 matching over 7 bases. Losses at the gene ends were 5 bases for V and 0 bases for J; bases not matched to a gene: 7. CDR1 and CDR2 from the germline V gene are SGHTA and FQGNSA. This CDR3 has 16 amino acids. This chain's CDR3 is CASSPASGLAKNIQYF. CDR3 DNA sequence: TGTGCCAGCAGCCCAGCTAGCGGCCTAGCCAAAAACATTCAGTACTTC.

This clonotype has only a few counts. This chain uses TRBV6-2 or TRBV6-3 with TRBJ2-7; 10 nucleotides match TRBD2. The CDR3 has 16 residues. Germline CDR1 MNHEY, CDR2 SVGEGT. The J segment lost 4 bases and the V segment lost 0 bases, leaving 6 bases of the junction unmatched. In nucleotides, the CDR3 is TGTGCCAGCAGTTACTCGGGGACTAGCGCGATTTACGAGCAGTACTTC. Translating it yields CASSYSGTSAIYEQYF.

This clonotype was picked up a small number of times. This chain uses TRBV3-1 with TRBJ2-1; possibly TRBD2 for D (5 bases). The germline V and J ends were trimmed by 3 bases and 1 base, with 16 bases remaining between them. The CDR3 sequence is 17 residues long. Germline assignment: CDR1 LGHDT and CDR2 YNNKEL (reference sequence). The CDR3 spells CASSQVRVGSSYNEQFF. CDR3 in DNA: TGTGCCAGCAGCCAGGTGCGGGTGGGGAGTTCCTACAATGAGCAGTTCTTC.

The genes are TRBV29-1 and TRBJ2-4; D is undetermined. The CDR3 runs to 15 residues. Trimming left V 7 bases short and J 0 bases short, with 16 bases between. Per germline, CDR1 SQVTM and CDR2 ANQGSEA. This chain's CDR3 is CSALDQFVAKNIQYF. In DNA form, the CDR3 reads TGCAGCGCGCTAGACCAATTCGTAGCCAAAAACATTCAGTACTTC.

The chain links TRBV4-3 to TRBJ2-1; TRBD2 matches 7 bases. Looked up from germline, CDR1 is LGHNA and CDR2 is YSLEER. V dropped 4 bases and J dropped 6; count of bases not matched to a gene: 12. This CDR3 comprises 16 residues. CDR3 region: CASSPLAGNLINEQFF. The CDR3 DNA reads as TGCGCCAGCAGCCCCTTAGCGGGTAACCTTATCAATGAGCAGTTCTTC.

The chain is built from TRBV6-5 and TRBJ2-7; maybe TRBD2 (7 bases). This CDR3 region has 14 residues. V lost 6 bases and J 5 bases, leaving 17 bases between the germline ends. CDR1 and CDR2 from the germline V gene are MNHEY and SVGAGI. The DNA for the CDR3 is TGTGCCAGCAGGCGTGTCGGGGGGCTGGACGAGCAGTACTTC. As protein: CASRRVGGLDEQYF.